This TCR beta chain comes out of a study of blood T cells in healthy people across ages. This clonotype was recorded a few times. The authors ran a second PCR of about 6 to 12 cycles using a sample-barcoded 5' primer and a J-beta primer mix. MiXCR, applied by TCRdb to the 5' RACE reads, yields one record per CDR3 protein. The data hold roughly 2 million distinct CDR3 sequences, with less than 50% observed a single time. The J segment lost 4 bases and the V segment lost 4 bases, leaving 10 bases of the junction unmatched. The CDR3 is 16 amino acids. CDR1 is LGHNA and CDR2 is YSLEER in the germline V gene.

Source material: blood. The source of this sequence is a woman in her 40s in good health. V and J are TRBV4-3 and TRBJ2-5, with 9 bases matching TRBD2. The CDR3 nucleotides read TGCGCCAGCAGCCCCGACGTAGCGGGGGAAATAGAGACCCAGTACTTC. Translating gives CASSPDVAGEIETQYF.